The source of this TCR beta chain is a study of patients and donors after allogeneic stem cell transplantation. The V gene's germline CDR1 is SGHRS and CDR2 YFSETQ. This CDR3 comprises 15 residues. V dropped 5 bases and J dropped 3; count of bases not matched to a gene: 7. TCRdb processed the RT-PCR reads anew with MiXCR; each CDR3 protein has one entry. The repertoire holds some 200,000 distinct CDR3 sequences, with 40% to 45% as singletons. The clonotype originates from a human donor who was either an allogeneic HSCT recipient or a stem cell or donor lymphocyte infusion donor (not recorded which). It is not recorded whose cells these are; they may come from a transplant donor. The chain links TRBV5-1 to TRBJ2-1, with 8 bases matching TRBD2. The source material was blood, either unsorted or a sorted T cell fraction (not recorded which). The CDR3: CASRHSGTRYNEQFF. The CDR3 region has the DNA TGCGCCAGCAGGCATAGCGGGACGCGCTACAATGAGCAGTTCTTC.